A selection of T cell receptor beta chains follows, all from one sample in a study of blood T cell repertoires in COVID-19. Using immunoSEQ multiplex PCR, the repertoire was profiled, and TCRdb retains in-frame clones only, with some absent. The repertoire holds 150,000 to 200,000 clones, with approximately 88% as singletons. The sequencing sample was made of peripheral blood. The receptors derive from a woman aged 50 to 60 with acute or convalescent COVID-19. The CDR3 runs from the conserved cysteine through the conserved F or W. A D gene is named only where the DNA matches it firmly. Size is omitted from some rows. Given values are once, few, many or a class for expanded clones.

length	J	V	D	size	CDR3	DNA
12	TRBJ2-1	TRBV5-6	NA	few	CASSLERAPQFF	TGTGCCAGCAGCTTGGAGAGGGCACCTCAGTTCTTC
14	TRBJ1-2	TRBV7-2	TRBD1	NA	CASSFDRGEEGYTF	TGTGCCAGCAGCTTCGACAGGGGAGAGGAGGGCTACACCTTC
16	TRBJ1-3	TRBV19	TRBD1	NA	CASSRGTGDSGNTIYF	TGTGCCAGTAGCAGGGGGACAGGGGACTCTGGAAACACCATATATTTT
14	TRBJ1-6	TRBV2	TRBD1	once	CASRPGQGNSPLHF	TGTGCCAGCAGACCGGGACAGGGAAATTCACCCCTCCACTTT
15	TRBJ1-1	TRBV7-2	TRBD1	NA	CASSDTGEPSFRGIF	TGTGCCAGCAGCGATACAGGGGAGCCCTCCTTTAGAGGCATTTTT
15	TRBJ1-4	TRBV18	NA	once	CASSPGGLNNEKLFF	TGTGCCAGCTCACCAGGGGGACTTAATAATGAAAAACTGTTTTTT
15	TRBJ2-7	TRBV7-2	TRBD1	NA	CASSRRDRGGEEQYF	TGTGCCAGCAGCCGCCGGGACAGGGGGGGGGAAGAGCAGTACTTC
14	TRBJ1-1	TRBV30	NA	NA	CAWSVQVFGTEAFF	TGTGCCTGGAGTGTACAGGTATTCGGGACTGAAGCTTTCTTT
15	TRBJ2-5	TRBV7-9	NA	NA	CASSLSNGVQEIQYF	TGTGCCAGCAGCTTAAGTAATGGAGTACAAGAGATCCAGTACTTC
16	TRBJ2-7	TRBV19	TRBD2	NA	CASSMSGGAIRYEQYF	TGTGCCAGTAGTATGAGCGGGGGGGCCATTCGGTACGAGCAGTACTTC
15	TRBJ2-2	TRBV2	TRBD1	NA	CASSPPDRVNGELFF	TGTGCCAGCAGTCCCCCGGACAGGGTGAACGGGGAGCTGTTTTTT
12	TRBJ2-1	TRBV3-1/TRBV3-2	NA	NA	CASSQAAGAKFF	TGTGCCAGCAGCCAAGCTGCGGGGGCGAAGTTCTTC
13	TRBJ1-2	TRBV5-1	TRBD1	NA	CASSYTGGYGYTF	TGCGCCAGCAGCTACACAGGGGGCTATGGCTACACCTTC
13	TRBJ1-1	TRBV19	NA	NA	CASSTQRFTEAFF	TGTGCCAGTAGTACCCAGAGGTTCACTGAAGCTTTCTTT